The 9 T cell receptor beta chains presented below share a single source sample, sequenced in a study of Graves' ophthalmopathy and Graves' hyperthyroidism. Amplification of the TCR beta CDR3 regions used RNA transcripts (as template). The library came from an HTBI-primed first-round RT-PCR and a second-round multiplex PCR. TCRdb re-called the multiplex PCR reads with MiXCR, one entry per CDR3 protein. The sample lists fewer than 600,000 distinct CDR3 sequences, 13% to 15% occurring once. Sequencing used blood. Every receptor here comes from a woman aged 25 to 39 with Graves' ophthalmopathy.

This clonotype was observed at least ten times. The gene calls are TRBV13 and TRBJ1-1; TRBD1 might be the D (5 bases). Trimming removed 1 base from V and 0 bases from J, with 18 bases in between. Germline loops: CDR1 PRHDT, CDR2 FYEKMQ (reference sequence). The CDR3 has 18 amino acids. The CDR3 bases are TGTGCCAGCAGCTTAGAGGCCGCTCCAGGGAAAGTGAACACTGAAGCTTTCTTT. Residues: CASSLEAAPGKVNTEAFF.

This chain connects TRBV4-2 to TRBJ1-5, with TRBD1 matching 8 bases. The germline V gene encodes CDR1 LGHNA and CDR2 YNFKEQ. CDR3 length: 16 amino acids. J gave up 6 bases and V 1 base, and 8 bases lay outside the gene matches. CDR3 bases: TGTGCCAGCAGCCAAGGCACGGGACAGGTGAGTCAGCCCCAGCATTTT. Encoded protein: CASSQGTGQVSQPQHF.

The chain couples TRBV30 to TRBJ2-2; D assignment may be TRBD1 or TRBD2 (7 bases each). The germline V gene has CDR1 GTSNPN and CDR2 SVGIG (reference sequence). Trimming stripped 1 base from V and 4 bases from J, with 19 bases between. This CDR3 contains 17 residues. CDR3 coding DNA: TGTGCCTGGAGTGCGGTCAGGGGGGGGGTTGGCACCGGGGAGCTGTTTTTT. Amino acid sequence: CAWSAVRGGVGTGELFF.

This clonotype was observed many times. CDR3 sequence (DNA): TGTGCTAGTGGTCCACGACGACAGGGGGCAGTTAACTATGGCTACACCTTC. Its protein product is CASGPRRQGAVNYGYTF. The gene calls are TRBV12-5 and TRBJ1-2; 10 positions match TRBD1. CDR1 is LGHNT, CDR2 FRNRAP, per germline. The CDR3 length is 17 residues. J lost 1 base, V lost 5 bases, and 10 bases had no gene match.

At least ten counts were recorded for this clonotype. The V and J genes are TRBV11-2 and TRBJ1-1; tentatively, D is TRBD1 (5 bases). Germline assignment: CDR1 SGHAT and CDR2 FQNNGV. This CDR3 has 15 amino acids. Trimming removed 5 bases from V and 0 bases from J, with 13 bases in between. The CDR3 region is CASSTGTGMNTEAFF. CDR3 nucleotide sequence: TGTGCCAGCAGCACCGGAACAGGTATGAACACTGAAGCTTTCTTT.

This clonotype occurred many times. The chain links TRBV12-3 or TRBV12-4 to TRBJ2-7; 10 nucleotides line up with TRBD1. The CDR3 runs 14 residues. V was clipped by 5 bases and J by 3 bases; unmatched bases: 4. The CDR3 sequence: CASSHRDRGYEQYF. CDR3 DNA sequence: TGTGCCAGCAGTCACCGGGACAGGGGCTACGAGCAGTACTTC.

This clonotype was counted at least ten times. This chain links TRBV9 with TRBJ2-7; the D gene is possibly TRBD2 (6 bases). Germline CDR1 reads SGDLS; CDR2 reads YYNGEE. V was clipped by 0 bases and J by 6 bases, with 19 bases between them. CDR3 size: 16 residues. Here the CDR3 reads CASSVAPRAGTGEQYF. The DNA for the CDR3 is TGTGCCAGCAGCGTAGCTCCGAGGGCGGGGACTGGCGAGCAGTACTTC.

This clonotype has a handful of counts. The chain joins TRBV5-5 to TRBJ1-6; 12 positions match TRBD1. V lost 1 base to trimming and J lost 7 bases; unmatched junction nucleotides: 9. CDR1 is SGHKS, CDR2 YYEKEE, per germline (reference sequence). This CDR3 has 18 amino acids. CDR3 nucleotide sequence: TGTGCCAGCAGCTTGTTGGGGACAGGGGGCTCTCGGAATTCACCCCTCCACTTT. Amino acid sequence: CASSLLGTGGSRNSPLHF.

In this sample, this clonotype turned up many times. The chain is built from TRBV6-5 and TRBJ2-5, with 7 bases lining up with TRBD1. V dropped 5 bases and J dropped 1; count of bases not matched to a gene: 7. Germline CDR1 reads MNHEY; CDR2 reads SVGAGI. The CDR3 sequence is 15 residues long. Here the CDR3 reads CASSLYGTVQETQYF. In DNA form, the CDR3 reads TGTGCCAGCAGTCTCTACGGGACAGTCCAAGAGACCCAGTACTTC.